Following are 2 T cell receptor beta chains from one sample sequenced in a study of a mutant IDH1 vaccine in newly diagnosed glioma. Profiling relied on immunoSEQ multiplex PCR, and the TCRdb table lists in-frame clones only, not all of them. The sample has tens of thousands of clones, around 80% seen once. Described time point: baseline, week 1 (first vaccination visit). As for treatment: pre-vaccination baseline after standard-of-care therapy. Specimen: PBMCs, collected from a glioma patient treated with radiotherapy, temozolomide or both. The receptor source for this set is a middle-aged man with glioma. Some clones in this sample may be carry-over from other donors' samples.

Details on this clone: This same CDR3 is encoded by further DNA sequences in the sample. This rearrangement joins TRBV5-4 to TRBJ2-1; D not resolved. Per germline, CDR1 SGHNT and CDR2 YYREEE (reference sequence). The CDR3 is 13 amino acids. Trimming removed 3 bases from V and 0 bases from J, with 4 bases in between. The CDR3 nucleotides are TGTGCCAGCAGCTCCAGCTCCTACAATGAGCAGTTCTTC. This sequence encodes CASSSSSYNEQFF.

Written as DNA, the CDR3 is TGCAGTGCCTCACTCGATACGCAGTATTTT. Amino acid sequence: CSASLDTQYF. The chain links TRBV20-1 to TRBJ2-3; D is unresolved. Germline V gene data show CDR1 as DFQATT and CDR2 as SNEGSKA (reference sequence). V lost 6 bases, J lost 6 bases, and 7 bases lay in between. This CDR3 contains 10 residues.